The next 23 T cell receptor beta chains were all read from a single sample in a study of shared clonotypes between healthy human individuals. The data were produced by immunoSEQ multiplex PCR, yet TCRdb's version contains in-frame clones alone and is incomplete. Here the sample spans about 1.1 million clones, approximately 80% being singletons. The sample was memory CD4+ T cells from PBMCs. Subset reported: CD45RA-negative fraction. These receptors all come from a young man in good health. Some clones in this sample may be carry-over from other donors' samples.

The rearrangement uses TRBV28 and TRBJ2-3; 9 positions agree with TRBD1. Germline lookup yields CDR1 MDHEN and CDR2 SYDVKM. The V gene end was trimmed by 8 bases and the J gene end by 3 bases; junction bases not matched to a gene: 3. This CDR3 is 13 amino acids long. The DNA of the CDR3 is TGTGCCAGCCGGGACAGGGTAACAGATACGCAGTATTTT. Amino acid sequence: CASRDRVTDTQYF.

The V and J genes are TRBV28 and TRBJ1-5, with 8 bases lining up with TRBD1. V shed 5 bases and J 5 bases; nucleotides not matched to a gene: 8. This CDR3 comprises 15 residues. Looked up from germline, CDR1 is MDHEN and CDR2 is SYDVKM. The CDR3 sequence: CASSMSGQAHQPQHF. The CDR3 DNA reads TGTGCCAGCAGTATGTCGGGACAGGCTCATCAGCCCCAGCATTTT. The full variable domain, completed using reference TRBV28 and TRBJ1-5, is DVKVTQSSRYLVKRTGEKVFLECVQDMDHENMFWYRQDPGLGLRLIYFSYDVKMKEKGDIPEGYSVSREKKERFSLILESASTNQTSMYLCASSMSGQAHQPQHFGDGTRLSIL.

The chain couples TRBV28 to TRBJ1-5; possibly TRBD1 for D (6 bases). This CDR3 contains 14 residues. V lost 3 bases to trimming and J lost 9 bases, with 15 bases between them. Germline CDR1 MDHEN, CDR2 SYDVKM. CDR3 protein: CASSFPDSLAPQHF. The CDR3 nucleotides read TGTGCCAGCAGTTTCCCGGACAGCCTGGCGCCCCAGCATTTT.

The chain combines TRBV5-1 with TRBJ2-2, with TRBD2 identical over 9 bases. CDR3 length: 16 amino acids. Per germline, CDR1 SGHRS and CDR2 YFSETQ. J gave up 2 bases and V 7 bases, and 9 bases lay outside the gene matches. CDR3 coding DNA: TGCGCCAGCGCCGCGGGACTAGCTGGAAACACCGGGGAGCTGTTTTTT. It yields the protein CASAAGLAGNTGELFF.

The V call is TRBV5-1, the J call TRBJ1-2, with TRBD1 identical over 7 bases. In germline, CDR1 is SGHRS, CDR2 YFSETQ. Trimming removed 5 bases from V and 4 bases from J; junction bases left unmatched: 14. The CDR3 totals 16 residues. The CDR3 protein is CASRYYGQAFIYGYTF. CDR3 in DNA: TGCGCCAGCAGATATTACGGACAGGCTTTTATCTATGGCTACACCTTC. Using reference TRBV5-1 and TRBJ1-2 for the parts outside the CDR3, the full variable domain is KAGVTQTPRYLIKTRGQQVTLSCSPISGHRSVSWYQQTPGQGLQFLFEYFSETQRNKGNFPGRFSGRQFSNSRSEMNVSTLELGDSALYLCASRYYGQAFIYGYTFGSGTRLTVV.

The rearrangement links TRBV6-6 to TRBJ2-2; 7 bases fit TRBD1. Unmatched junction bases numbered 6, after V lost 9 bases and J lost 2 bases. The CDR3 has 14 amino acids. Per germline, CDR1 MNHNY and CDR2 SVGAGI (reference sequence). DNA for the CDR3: TGTGCCAGTAGAGGGGGCCCCAACACCGGGGAGCTGTTTTTT. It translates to CASRGGPNTGELFF.

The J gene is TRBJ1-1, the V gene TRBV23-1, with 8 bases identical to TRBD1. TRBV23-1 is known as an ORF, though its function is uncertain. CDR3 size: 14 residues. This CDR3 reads CVRFTGGRDTEAFF. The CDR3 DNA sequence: TGCGTCCGGTTTACAGGGGGGCGAGACACTGAAGCTTTCTTT.

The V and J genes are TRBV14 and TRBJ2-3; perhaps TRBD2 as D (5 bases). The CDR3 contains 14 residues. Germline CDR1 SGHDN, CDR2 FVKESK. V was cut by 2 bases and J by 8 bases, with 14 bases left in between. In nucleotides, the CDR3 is TGTGCCAGCAGCCAACAAAGGAGGCCAGGTACGCAGTATTTT. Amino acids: CASSQQRRPGTQYF.

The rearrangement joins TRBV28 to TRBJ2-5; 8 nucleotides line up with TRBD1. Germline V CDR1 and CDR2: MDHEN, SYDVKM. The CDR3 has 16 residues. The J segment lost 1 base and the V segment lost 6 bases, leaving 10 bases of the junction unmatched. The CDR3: CASSPRGQAVQETQYF. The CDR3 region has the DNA TGTGCCAGCAGCCCCAGGGGACAGGCCGTCCAAGAGACCCAGTACTTC.

The chain's CDR3 is CASTLPMGGGELFF. The CDR3, as DNA: TGTGCCAGCACCTTACCCATGGGTGGCGGGGAGCTGTTTTTT. The chain is built from TRBV6-1 and TRBJ2-2; D unclear. Trimming removed 7 bases from V and 7 bases from J, with 16 bases in between. CDR3 length: 14 amino acids. Germline V CDR1 and CDR2: MNHNS, SASEGT.

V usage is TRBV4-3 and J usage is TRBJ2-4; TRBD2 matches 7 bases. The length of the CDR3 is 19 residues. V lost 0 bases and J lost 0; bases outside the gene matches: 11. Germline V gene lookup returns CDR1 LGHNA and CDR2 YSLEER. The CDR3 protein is CASSQESASGGLAKNIQYF. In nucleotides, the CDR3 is TGCGCCAGCAGCCAAGAGTCGGCTAGCGGAGGACTAGCCAAAAACATTCAGTACTTC.

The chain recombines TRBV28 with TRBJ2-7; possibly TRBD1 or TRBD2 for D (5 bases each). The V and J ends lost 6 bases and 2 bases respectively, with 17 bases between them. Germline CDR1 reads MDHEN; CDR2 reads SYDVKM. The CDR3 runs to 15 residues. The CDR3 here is CASRWTGGVTYEQYF. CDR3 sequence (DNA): TGTGCCAGCAGATGGACTGGGGGAGTAACCTACGAGCAGTACTTC.

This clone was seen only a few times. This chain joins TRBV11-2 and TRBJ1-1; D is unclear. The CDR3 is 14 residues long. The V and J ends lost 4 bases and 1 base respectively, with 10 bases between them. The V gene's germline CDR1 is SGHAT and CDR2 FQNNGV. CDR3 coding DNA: TGTGCCAGCAGCTGGATCGGCCGGAACACTGAAGCTTTCTTT. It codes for CASSWIGRNTEAFF.

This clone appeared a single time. CDR3 in amino acids: CASSVEGGSGRSEQYF. CDR3 nucleotides: TGTGCCAGCAGCGTCGAGGGGGGTAGCGGGAGGTCCGAGCAGTACTTC. This chain uses TRBV9 with TRBJ2-7, with 10 bases lining up with TRBD2. There are 16 residues in the CDR3. CDR1 and CDR2 (germline): SGDLS, YYNGEE. J lost 6 bases, V lost 2 bases, and 11 bases had no gene match.

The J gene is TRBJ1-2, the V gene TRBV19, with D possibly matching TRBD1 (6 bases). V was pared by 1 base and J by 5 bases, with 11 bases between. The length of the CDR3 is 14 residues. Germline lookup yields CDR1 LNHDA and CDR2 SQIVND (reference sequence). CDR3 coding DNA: TGTGCCAGTAGTATAGGGGACAAGAGATATGGCTACACCTTC. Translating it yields CASSIGDKRYGYTF.

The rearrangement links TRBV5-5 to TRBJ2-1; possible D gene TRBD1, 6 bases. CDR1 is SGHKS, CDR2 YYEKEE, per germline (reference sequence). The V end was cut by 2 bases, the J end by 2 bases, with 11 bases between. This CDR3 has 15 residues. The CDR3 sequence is CASSFTGLAYNEQFF. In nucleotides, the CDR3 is TGTGCCAGCAGCTTTACAGGGCTGGCCTACAATGAGCAGTTCTTC.

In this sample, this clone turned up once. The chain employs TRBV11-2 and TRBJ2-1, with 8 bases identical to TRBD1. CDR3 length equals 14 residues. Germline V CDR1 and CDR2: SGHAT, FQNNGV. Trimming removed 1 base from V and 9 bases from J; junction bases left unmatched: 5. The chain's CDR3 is CASSLAAGGIEQFF. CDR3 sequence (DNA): TGTGCCAGCAGCTTAGCGGCAGGGGGCATTGAGCAGTTCTTC.

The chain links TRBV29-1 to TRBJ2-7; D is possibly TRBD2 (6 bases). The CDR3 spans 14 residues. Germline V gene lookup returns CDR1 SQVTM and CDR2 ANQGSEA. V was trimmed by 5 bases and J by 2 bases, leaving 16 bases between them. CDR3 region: CSVRGGVGTYEQYF. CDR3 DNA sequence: TGCAGCGTTCGGGGCGGGGTGGGGACCTACGAGCAGTACTTC.

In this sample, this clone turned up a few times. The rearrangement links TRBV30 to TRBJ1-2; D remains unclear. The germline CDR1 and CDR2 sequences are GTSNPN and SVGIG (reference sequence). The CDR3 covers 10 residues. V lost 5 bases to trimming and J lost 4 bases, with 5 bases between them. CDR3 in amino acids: CAWGSYGYTF. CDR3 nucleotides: TGTGCCTGGGGCAGCTATGGCTACACCTTC.

The CDR3 DNA reads TGTGCCAGCAGCCAAGAGACGGTCGGGAGTAGCTACGAGCAGTACTTC. Translated: CASSQETVGSSYEQYF. The chain recombines TRBV4-2 with TRBJ2-7; D is possibly TRBD2 (6 bases). This CDR3 region has 16 residues. The V gene lost 0 bases and the J gene lost 3 bases, with 15 bases spanning the gap. Per germline, CDR1 LGHNA and CDR2 YNFKEQ.

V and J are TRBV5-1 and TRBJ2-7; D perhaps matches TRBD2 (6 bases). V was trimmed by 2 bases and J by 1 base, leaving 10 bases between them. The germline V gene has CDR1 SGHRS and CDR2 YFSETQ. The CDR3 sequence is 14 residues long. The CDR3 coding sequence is TGCGCCAGCAGCTTTACGGGAGCGTCCTACGAGCAGTACTTC. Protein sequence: CASSFTGASYEQYF. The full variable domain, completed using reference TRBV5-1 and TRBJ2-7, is KAGVTQTPRYLIKTRGQQVTLSCSPISGHRSVSWYQQTPGQGLQFLFEYFSETQRNKGNFPGRFSGRQFSNSRSEMNVSTLELGDSALYLCASSFTGASYEQYFGPGTRLTVT.

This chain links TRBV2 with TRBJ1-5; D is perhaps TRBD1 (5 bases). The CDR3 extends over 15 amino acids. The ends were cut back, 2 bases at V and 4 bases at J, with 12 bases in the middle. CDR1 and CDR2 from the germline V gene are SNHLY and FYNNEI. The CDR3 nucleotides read TGTGCCAGCAGTGAATTCCAGGGTGGGAATCAGCCCCAGCATTTT. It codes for CASSEFQGGNQPQHF.

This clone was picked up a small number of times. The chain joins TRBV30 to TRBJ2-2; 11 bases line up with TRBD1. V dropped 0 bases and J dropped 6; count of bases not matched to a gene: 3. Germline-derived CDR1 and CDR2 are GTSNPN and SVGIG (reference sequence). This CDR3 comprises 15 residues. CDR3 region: CAWSVLGQGAGELFF. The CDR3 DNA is TGTGCCTGGAGTGTACTGGGACAGGGGGCCGGGGAGCTGTTTTTT.